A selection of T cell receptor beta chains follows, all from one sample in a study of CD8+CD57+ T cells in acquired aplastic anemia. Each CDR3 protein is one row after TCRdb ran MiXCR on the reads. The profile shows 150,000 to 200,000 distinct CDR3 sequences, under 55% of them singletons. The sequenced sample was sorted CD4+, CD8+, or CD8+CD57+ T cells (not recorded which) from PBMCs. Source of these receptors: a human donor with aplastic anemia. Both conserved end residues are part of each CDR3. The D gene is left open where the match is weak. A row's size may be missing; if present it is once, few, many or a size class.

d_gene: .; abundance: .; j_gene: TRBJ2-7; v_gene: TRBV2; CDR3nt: TGTGCCAGCATCAGAGGGTTGAGCTCCTACGAGCAGTACTTC; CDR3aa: CASIRGLSSYEQYF
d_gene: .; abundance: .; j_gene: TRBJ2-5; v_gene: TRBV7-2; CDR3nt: TGTGCCAGCAGCTTTACGGGAGTAGAGACCCAGTACTTC; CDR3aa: CASSFTGVETQYF
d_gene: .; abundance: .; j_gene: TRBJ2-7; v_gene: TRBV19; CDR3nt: TGTGCCAGTAGTGCAGGGGCAGCCTACGAACAGTACTTC; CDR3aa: CASSAGAAYEQYF
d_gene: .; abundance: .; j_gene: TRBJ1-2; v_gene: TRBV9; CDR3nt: TGTGCCAGCAGCGTAGCAGAGACAGCTAACTATGGCTACACCTTC; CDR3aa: CASSVAETANYGYTF
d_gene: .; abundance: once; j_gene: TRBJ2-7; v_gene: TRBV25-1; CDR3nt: TGTGCCAGCATTAGGGAAGGAAACGAGCAGTACTTC; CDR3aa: CASIREGNEQYF
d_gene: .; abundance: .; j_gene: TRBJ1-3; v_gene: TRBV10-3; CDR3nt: TGTGCCATCAGTGGTGGGTTCGGGGGCCGCTCTGGAAACACCATATATTTT; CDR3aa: CAISGGFGGRSGNTIYF
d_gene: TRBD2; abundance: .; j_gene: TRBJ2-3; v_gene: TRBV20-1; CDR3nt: TGCAGTGCCCATTATAGCGGGACTCGCAGCACAGATACGCAGTATTTT; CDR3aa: CSAHYSGTRSTDTQYF
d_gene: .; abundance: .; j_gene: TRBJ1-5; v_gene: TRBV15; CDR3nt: TGTGCCACCAGTAAGCGGCAGCCCCAGCATTTT; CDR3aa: CATSKRQPQHF
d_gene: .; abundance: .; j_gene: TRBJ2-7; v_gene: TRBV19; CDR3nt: TGTGCCAGTAGTAGGCAGGTGAGCTCCTACGAGCAGTACTTC; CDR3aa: CASSRQVSSYEQYF
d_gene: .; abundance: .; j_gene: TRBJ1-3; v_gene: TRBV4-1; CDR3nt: TGCGCCAGCAGCCAAGTTACTGGAGGGAGGGAGTCCTCGGGAAACACCATATATTTT; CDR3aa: CASSQVTGGRESSGNTIYF
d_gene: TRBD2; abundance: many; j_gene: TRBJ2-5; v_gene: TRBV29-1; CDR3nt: TGCAGCGTTGAGGGTTCTAGCGGGGGGATTGGAGAGACCCAGTACTTC; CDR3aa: CSVEGSSGGIGETQYF
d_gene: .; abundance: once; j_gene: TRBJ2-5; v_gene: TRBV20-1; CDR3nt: TGCAGTGCTTCCCGGGTGGCCCAGTACTTC; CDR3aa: CSASRVAQYF
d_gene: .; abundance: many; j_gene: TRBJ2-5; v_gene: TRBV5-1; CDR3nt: TGCGCCACCAGGGGTAATACAGGGCCCCAAGAGACCCAGTACTTC; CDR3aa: CATRGNTGPQETQYF